The rows below give T cell receptor beta chains drawn from one sample of a study of blood T cell repertoires in COVID-19. TCRdb keeps only in-frame clones here, not all; method: immunoSEQ multiplex PCR. The top ten hold about 2.5% of the sample, which has fewer than 350,000 clones, 85% seen once. What was sequenced was PBMCs or T cells enriched from blood (not recorded which). These receptor sequences come from a woman in her forties or fifties who had recovered from COVID-19. Each CDR3 is given with its conserved first and last residue. D genes are given only for firm matches. Size tells how often a clone was seen (once, few, many) or the class of an expanded clone, and some rows leave it out.

d_call clone_size j_call v_call cdr3_nt cdr3_aa
NA NA TRBJ2-7 TRBV5-1 TGCGCCAGCAGCCTCCAGGGCCGACAATCCTACGAGCAGTACTTC CASSLQGRQSYEQYF
NA NA TRBJ1-4 TRBV10-3 TGTGCCATCAGTGATCTAGGGGTTGATAATGAAAAACTGTTTTTT CAISDLGVDNEKLFF
NA NA TRBJ2-1 TRBV4-1 TGCGCCAGCAGCCAAGATACCCGGGATGAGCAGTTCTTC CASSQDTRDEQFF
NA NA TRBJ1-3 TRBV9 TGTGCCAGCAGCGTAGACTGGACAAAGGGAAACACCATATATTTT CASSVDWTKGNTIYF
TRBD2 NA TRBJ2-3 TRBV27 TGTGCCAGCAGTTTATCGTTAGCGGGGGGACGTACGCAGTATTTT CASSLSLAGGRTQYF
NA NA TRBJ2-1 TRBV4-1 TGCGCCAGCAGCCAAGGGGGACTCAACTCCTACAATGAGCAGTTCTTC CASSQGGLNSYNEQFF
TRBD1 NA TRBJ1-2 TRBV12-5 TGTGCTAGTGGTTTGGTAACCCCCCTCCGGGACAGACCCACCTACACCTTC CASGLVTPLRDRPTYTF
NA NA TRBJ1-2 TRBV29-1 TGCAGCGTTGCAGAAACGGGAGGACTTGGCTACACCTTC CSVAETGGLGYTF
TRBD2 few TRBJ2-7 TRBV19 TGTGCCAGTAGTGTAACTAGCGACAGTTCCTCCTACGAGCAGTACTTC CASSVTSDSSSYEQYF
NA NA TRBJ2-7 TRBV5-5 TGTGCCAGCAGCTTGGTCGGGGACGAGCAGTACTTC CASSLVGDEQYF
NA NA TRBJ1-4 TRBV25-1 TGTGCCAGCAGTGATACCAGTGGTCTGTTTTTT CASSDTSGLFF
NA NA TRBJ2-1 TRBV12-3/TRBV12-4 TGTGCCAGCAGTTTGCAGGGGTCTGGTGAGCAGTTCTTC CASSLQGSGEQFF
NA NA TRBJ1-3 TRBV6-5 TGTGCCAGCAGGACAGGTTGGCGAAACACCATATATTTT CASRTGWRNTIYF
TRBD2 NA TRBJ2-3 TRBV27 TGTGCCAGCAGTTTATCGGCCCCTAGCGGGGGCCGAGGTGGGTGGGATACGCAGTATTTT CASSLSAPSGGRGGWDTQYF
NA NA TRBJ1-2 TRBV5-1 TGCGCCAGCAGCTTTCAGGGGCGGGATGGCTACACCTTC CASSFQGRDGYTF
TRBD1 NA TRBJ1-5 TRBV19 TGTGCCAGTAGTATGACAGGGTTTCAGCCCCAGCATTTT CASSMTGFQPQHF
NA NA TRBJ1-2 TRBV9 TGTGCCAGCAGCGTAGGTCTGGGCTACACCTTC CASSVGLGYTF
TRBD1 NA TRBJ1-1 TRBV28 TGTGCCAGCAGGCCGGCCGGGACAGGGGACACTGAAGCTTTCTTT CASRPAGTGDTEAFF
NA NA TRBJ1-1 TRBV7-3 TGTGCCAGCAGCCCGTCAGTGAACACTGAAGCTTTCTTT CASSPSVNTEAFF
NA once TRBJ2-7 TRBV20-1 TGCAGTGCTAGAGATAGTAAGAAGCAGTACTTC CSARDSKKQYF
TRBD2 NA TRBJ2-1 TRBV4-3 TGCGCCAGCAGCCCGGGGGGGACTAGCGGTTACAATGAGCAGTTCTTC CASSPGGTSGYNEQFF
TRBD2 NA TRBJ2-7 TRBV19 TGTGCCAGTAGTATTAATTTCCTAGCGGGGTGGTACGAGCAGTACTTC CASSINFLAGWYEQYF
TRBD2 NA TRBJ2-1 TRBV11-3 TGTGCCAGCAGCTTAGCTAGCGGGACGGAAAATGAGCAGTTCTTC CASSLASGTENEQFF
NA NA TRBJ1-2 TRBV6-5 TGTGCCAGCGGCCTCGCAGCCGGCCGGAGCTATGGCTACACCTTC CASGLAAGRSYGYTF
NA NA TRBJ2-3 TRBV2 TGTGCCAGCAATGAACTCACAGATACGCAGTATTTT CASNELTDTQYF
NA NA TRBJ1-3 TRBV7-9 TGTGCCAGCAGCTTGTCCGGAGACACCATATATTTT CASSLSGDTIYF
TRBD1 NA TRBJ2-4 TRBV2 TGTGCCAGCAGTGAGGAGGGACAGGGGGCCAAAAACATTCAGTACTTC CASSEEGQGAKNIQYF
NA NA TRBJ2-1 TRBV10-3 TGTGCCATCAGTGACGCCGGAGGGAGAGGGGATGAGCAGTTCTTC CAISDAGGRGDEQFF
TRBD1 NA TRBJ2-1 TRBV5-8 TGTGCCAGCAGCTTAGAGACAGGGAGTTTCTACAATGAGCAGTTCTTC CASSLETGSFYNEQFF
TRBD2 NA TRBJ2-7 TRBV6-5 TGTGCCAGCAGTTCAAGAGGGACTAGCGGGACTTACGAGCAGTACTTC CASSSRGTSGTYEQYF
NA NA TRBJ2-7 TRBV7-2 TGTGCCAGCAGCTCTGGACTGCCAACCGACGAGCAGTACTTC CASSSGLPTDEQYF
NA once TRBJ1-1 TRBV6-5 TGTGCCAGCAGGGTAGGGGGGAACACTGAAGCTTTCTTT CASRVGGNTEAFF
TRBD1 NA TRBJ2-2 TRBV10-3 TGTGCCATCAGTGCTAGGGACAGGGCTATCGGGGAGCTGTTTTTT CAISARDRAIGELFF
TRBD1 NA TRBJ1-2 TRBV4-1 TGCGCCAGCAGCCAAGAATCAGGACAGGGTGTAGGCTACACCTTC CASSQESGQGVGYTF
NA NA TRBJ2-1 TRBV5-1 TGCGCCAGCAGCACAGGGACGGATGAGCAGTTCTTC CASSTGTDEQFF
TRBD1 NA TRBJ1-1 TRBV29-1 TGCAGCGTTGAAGACCCCCGACAGGGGATCGCTGAAGCTTTCTTT CSVEDPRQGIAEAFF
NA NA TRBJ2-3 TRBV15 TGTGCCACCAGCAGAGCCCTAGTTCCTGGCACAGATACGCAGTATTTT CATSRALVPGTDTQYF
TRBD1 NA TRBJ2-7 TRBV19 TGTGCCAGTAGGGGACAGGGGGACTACGAGCAGTACTTC CASRGQGDYEQYF
NA NA TRBJ2-1 TRBV12-3/TRBV12-4 TGTGCCAGCAGTTTCGGCGGTGAGCAGTTCTTC CASSFGGEQFF
NA NA TRBJ2-7 TRBV30 TGTGCCTGGAGTGTACAGGTCCCTCGGGAGCAGTACTTC CAWSVQVPREQYF
TRBD1 NA TRBJ1-4 TRBV7-9 TGTGCCAGCAGCTTAGTGGGACAGTCTAATGAAAAACTGTTTTTT CASSLVGQSNEKLFF
NA NA TRBJ1-1 TRBV5-6 TGTGCCAGCAGCTCCAGGGTAGCTGAAGCTTTCTTT CASSSRVAEAFF
TRBD1 once TRBJ1-2 TRBV9 TGTGCCAGCAGCGAGACAGACAGGGGGACTGCTGGCTACACCTTC CASSETDRGTAGYTF
NA NA TRBJ1-1 TRBV6-5 TGTGCCAGCAGTTCGAGCCGGAACACTGAAGCTTTCTTT CASSSSRNTEAFF
NA NA TRBJ1-5 TRBV9 TGTGCCAGCAGCCCAGGGCCGAATCAGCCCCAGCATTTT CASSPGPNQPQHF
NA NA TRBJ1-5 TRBV4-1 TGCGCCAGCAGCCAAGAAGGACAGAGGCCCCAGCATTTT CASSQEGQRPQHF
NA NA TRBJ1-6 TRBV5-1 TGCGCCAGCAGCTTGGCCAGAGGGAGCTCCTATAATTCACCCCTCCACTTT CASSLARGSSYNSPLHF
NA few TRBJ2-7 TRBV5-1 TGCGCCACCCTCGTTACAGGGCAAGGGACGGACGAGCAGTACTTC CATLVTGQGTDEQYF
NA NA TRBJ1-1 TRBV11-2 TGTGCCAGCAGCTCGAAACAGGAGACATACATGAACACTGAAGCTTTCTTT CASSSKQETYMNTEAFF
TRBD1 NA TRBJ1-3 TRBV4-3 TGCGCCAGCAGCCCGACCCGGACAGGAGTCTCTGGAAACACCATATATTTT CASSPTRTGVSGNTIYF
NA NA TRBJ1-1 TRBV2 TGTGCCAGCAGGAGGGACTCGGTGAACACTGAAGCTTTCTTT CASRRDSVNTEAFF
TRBD2 NA TRBJ2-3 TRBV20-1 TGCAGTGCTAGTCCCAGCGGGAGGACAGATACGCAGTATTTT CSASPSGRTDTQYF
NA few TRBJ1-3 TRBV7-2 TGTGCCAGCAGCTGGGCAAGCTCTGGAAACACCATATATTTT CASSWASSGNTIYF
TRBD1 NA TRBJ2-2 TRBV19 TGTGCCAGTAGTTCCGGGACAGACACCGGGGAGCTGTTTTTT CASSSGTDTGELFF
NA NA TRBJ1-1 TRBV2 TGTGCCAGCAGTGAAATGCGAGAAAACACTGAAGCTTTCTTT CASSEMRENTEAFF
TRBD2 NA TRBJ2-5 TRBV5-6 TGTGCCAGCAGATTACTAGCGGGGTCTTGGCAGACCCAGTACTTC CASRLLAGSWQTQYF
NA NA TRBJ2-5 TRBV5-1 TGCGCCAGCAGCCTGCCAAGGGGGTATCAAGAGACCCAGTACTTC CASSLPRGYQETQYF
NA few TRBJ1-2 TRBV29-1 TGCAGCGTTGACCCCCCCGGGATGGACTATGGCTACACCTTC CSVDPPGMDYGYTF
TRBD1 NA TRBJ2-7 TRBV5-1 TGCGCCAGCAGCTTGTCCCGGACAGGGCCCAACGAGCAGTACTTC CASSLSRTGPNEQYF